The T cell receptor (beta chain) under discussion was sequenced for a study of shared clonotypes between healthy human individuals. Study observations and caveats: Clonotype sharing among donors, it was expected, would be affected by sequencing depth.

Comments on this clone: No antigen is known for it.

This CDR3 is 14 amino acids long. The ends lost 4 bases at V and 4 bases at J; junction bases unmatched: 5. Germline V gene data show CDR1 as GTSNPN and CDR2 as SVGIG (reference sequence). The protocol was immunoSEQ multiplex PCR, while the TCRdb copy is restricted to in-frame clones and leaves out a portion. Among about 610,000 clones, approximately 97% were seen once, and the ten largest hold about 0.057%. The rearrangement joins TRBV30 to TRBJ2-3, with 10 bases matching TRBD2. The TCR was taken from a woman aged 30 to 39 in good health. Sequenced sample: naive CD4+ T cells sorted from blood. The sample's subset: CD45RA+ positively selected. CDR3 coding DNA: TGTGCCTGGAATCTAGGACTAGCGGCAGATACGCAGTATTTT. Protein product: CAWNLGLAADTQYF.